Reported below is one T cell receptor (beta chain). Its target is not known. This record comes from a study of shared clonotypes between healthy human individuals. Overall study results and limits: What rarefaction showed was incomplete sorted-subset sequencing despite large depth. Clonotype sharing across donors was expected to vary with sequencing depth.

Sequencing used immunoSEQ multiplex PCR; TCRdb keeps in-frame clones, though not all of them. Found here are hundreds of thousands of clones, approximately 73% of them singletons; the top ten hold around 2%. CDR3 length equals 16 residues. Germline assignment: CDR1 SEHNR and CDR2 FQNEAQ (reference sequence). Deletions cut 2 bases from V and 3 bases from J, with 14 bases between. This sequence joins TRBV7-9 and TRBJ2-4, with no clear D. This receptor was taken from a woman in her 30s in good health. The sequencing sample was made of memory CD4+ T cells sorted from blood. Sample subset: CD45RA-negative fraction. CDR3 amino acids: CASSLTRWVGKNIQYF. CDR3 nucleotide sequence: TGTGCCAGCAGCTTAACCCGCTGGGTGGGCAAAAACATTCAGTACTTC. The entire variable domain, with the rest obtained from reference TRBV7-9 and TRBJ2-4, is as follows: DTGVSQNPRHKITKRGQNVTFRCDPISEHNRLYWYRQTLGQGPEFLTYFQNEAQLEKSRLLSDRFSAERPKGSFSTLEIQRTEQGDSAMYLCASSLTRWVGKNIQYFGAGTRLSVL.